The TCR beta chain described here comes from a study of technical replicates of blood from a handful of donors. V gave up 4 bases and J gave up 8 bases, with 12 bases separating them. The CDR3 consists of 13 residues. Clones were read by immunoSEQ multiplex PCR, and TCRdb kept only the in-frame ones, dropping some. The sample has nearly 70,000 clones; around nine tenths are singletons. This clone appeared once. The sample consisted of T cells isolated from PBMCs. The chain has TRBV5-3 and TRBJ1-4; no reliable D call. TRBV5-3 is noted as an ORF with a role that remains uncertain. This TCR was sampled from a human donor in good health. The CDR3 sequence: CARSPPAGEKLFF. CDR3 sequence (DNA): TGTGCCAGAAGCCCCCCCGCGGGGGAAAAACTGTTTTTT.